This is a list of T cell receptor beta chains from one sample in a study of cytotoxic CD8 clonotypes in ibrutinib-treated CLL. The protocol was immunoSEQ multiplex PCR, while the TCRdb copy is restricted to in-frame clones and leaves out a portion. The sample shows over 130,000 clones, 75% to 85% of them seen only once. Here the sequenced sample was PBMCs, taken after 36 months of ibrutinib treatment. These TCRs come from a human donor with chronic lymphocytic leukemia. CDR3s include the opening cysteine and the closing phenylalanine or tryptophan. A D gene is named only where the DNA matches it firmly. A row's size may be missing; if present it is once, few, many or a size class.

d_gene	j_gene	abundance	v_gene	CDR3nt	CDR3aa
NA	TRBJ2-2	NA	TRBV5-1	TGCGCCAGCAGCGAAGGGGCCCTCACCGGGGAGCTGTTTTTT	CASSEGALTGELFF
NA	TRBJ2-3	NA	TRBV28	TGTGCCAGCAGCAAATCGCCTGGGTGGAGCACAGATACGCAGTATTTT	CASSKSPGWSTDTQYF
NA	TRBJ1-1	NA	TRBV5-1	TGCGCCAGCAGCGGAGGACCGGTCGGAGGAGGGAACACTGAAGCTTTCTTT	CASSGGPVGGGNTEAFF
TRBD2	TRBJ2-7	NA	TRBV19	TGTGCCAGTAGTATAACACTAGCGGGGGGAAACGAGCAGTACTTC	CASSITLAGGNEQYF
TRBD1	TRBJ2-7	NA	TRBV6-5	TGTGCCAGCAGTTACTCCCTGTCAGGGGGCTACGAGCAGTACTTC	CASSYSLSGGYEQYF
TRBD1	TRBJ1-5	once	TRBV7-6	TGTGCCAGCAGCAACAGACAGGGGTACCATCAGCCCCAGCATTTT	CASSNRQGYHQPQHF
NA	TRBJ1-1	NA	TRBV10-1	TGCGCCAGCAGCGAGTGGAGGGGCACTGAAGCTTTCTTT	CASSEWRGTEAFF
TRBD1	TRBJ1-5	few	TRBV6-5	TGTGCCAGCAGCCCCGGGACAGACAATCAGCCCCAGCATTTT	CASSPGTDNQPQHF
NA	TRBJ2-7	NA	TRBV4-1	TGCGCCAGCAGCCAAGATCGCGCCAACCCCACCTACGAGCAGTACTTC	CASSQDRANPTYEQYF
TRBD1	TRBJ2-5	few	TRBV25-1	TGTGCCAGCAGTGAAAGGACAGGTCGAGAGACCCAGTACTTC	CASSERTGRETQYF
NA	TRBJ2-1	NA	TRBV27	TGTGCCAGCAGTTTATTGAGTACACGGAGTCGAACGGACAATGAGCAGTTCTTC	CASSLLSTRSRTDNEQFF
TRBD2	TRBJ2-3	NA	TRBV7-3	TGTGCCAGCAGCCCACTAGCGGATAGTCTCAGTACGCAGTATTTT	CASSPLADSLSTQYF
TRBD2	TRBJ2-1	NA	TRBV7-2	TGTGCCAGCAGCATTAGCGGGGGGGCCATTTTGACCCCCTACAATGAGCAGTTCTTC	CASSISGGAILTPYNEQFF
NA	TRBJ2-3	NA	TRBV5-1	TGCGCCACCGCACTATCAGGGTTCCCCACAGATACGCAGTATTTT	CATALSGFPTDTQYF
NA	TRBJ2-2	NA	TRBV18	TGTGCCAGCTCACCACCGGGGGCAACGGGTGGAACCGGGGAGCTGTTTTTT	CASSPPGATGGTGELFF
TRBD1	TRBJ2-1	NA	TRBV11-2	TGTGCCAGCAAAGTGGGGACAGGAAGCAATGAGCAGTTCTTC	CASKVGTGSNEQFF
TRBD1	TRBJ2-7	NA	TRBV5-1	TGCGCCAGCAGGACAGGGACCGAGCAGTACTTC	CASRTGTEQYF
NA	TRBJ2-1	NA	TRBV28	TGTGCCAGCAGTTTAAGGGTCGGCAATGAGCAGTTCTTC	CASSLRVGNEQFF
NA	TRBJ1-2	NA	TRBV14	TGTGCCAGCAGCCAAGTAGGGGGGCTTGGCTACACCTTC	CASSQVGGLGYTF
TRBD1	TRBJ2-3	once	TRBV28	TGTGCCAGCAGTCCCGTCCTAAGGACAGGGGGAGATACGCAGTATTTT	CASSPVLRTGGDTQYF
TRBD1	TRBJ2-3	NA	TRBV27	TGTGCCAGCACCAGAAAACAGGGGCTGATAGATACGCAGTATTTT	CASTRKQGLIDTQYF
NA	TRBJ1-4	NA	TRBV28	TGTGCCAGCAGTTTTTGGCTCGCCCGACTGGACTTCAATGAAAAACTGTTTTTT	CASSFWLARLDFNEKLFF
NA	TRBJ2-3	NA	TRBV12-2	TGTGCAAGTCGCTTAGAGGTCTGTAGCACAGATACGCAGTATTTT	CASRLEVCSTDTQYF
NA	TRBJ2-1	NA	TRBV27	TGTGCCAGCAGTCTAGCGCCGTTCTCCTACAATGAGCAGTTCTTC	CASSLAPFSYNEQFF
TRBD2	TRBJ2-1	NA	TRBV6-5	TGTGCCAGCAGCAGTACTAGCGGGAGTAGCAATGAGCAGTTCTTC	CASSSTSGSSNEQFF
NA	TRBJ2-2	NA	TRBV28	TGTGCCAGCAGTTACTCCCTCGGAGCGGGCCTGAACACCGGGGAGCTGTTTTTT	CASSYSLGAGLNTGELFF
NA	TRBJ1-4	NA	TRBV4-1	TGCGCCAGCAGCCAAGAAAGAGGGTCTAATGAAAAACTGTTTTTT	CASSQERGSNEKLFF
NA	TRBJ2-5	once	TRBV10-1	TGCGCCAGCAGTGATCTGAAATACCATCAAGAGACCCAGTACTTC	CASSDLKYHQETQYF
NA	TRBJ1-2	NA	TRBV30	TGTGCCTGGGGTCCAAAACTTTATGGCTACACCTTC	CAWGPKLYGYTF
NA	TRBJ1-5	NA	TRBV19	TGTGCCAGTAGTACGGATGACAGCTTCAATCAGCCCCAGCATTTT	CASSTDDSFNQPQHF
NA	TRBJ1-1	NA	TRBV11-2	TGTGCCAGCAGCTTATTCGGCGGGGATTTCTCTGAAGCTTTCTTT	CASSLFGGDFSEAFF
TRBD2	TRBJ2-2	once	TRBV9	TGTGCCAGCAGCGTAGGGCTAGCGGGAAGCGAGGAGCTGTTTTTT	CASSVGLAGSEELFF
TRBD2	TRBJ2-3	NA	TRBV7-7	TGTGCCAGCAGCCTTGGACTAGCGGGGCCAGGATCAGATACGCAGTATTTT	CASSLGLAGPGSDTQYF
NA	TRBJ1-2	NA	TRBV6-5	TGTGCCAGCAGTTACCTTCCGAGGGGGTCCTATGGCTACACCTTC	CASSYLPRGSYGYTF
TRBD2	TRBJ2-3	NA	TRBV5-1	TGCGCCAGCAGCTTCAGGGGACTAGCGGGAGCAGATACGCAGTATTTT	CASSFRGLAGADTQYF
TRBD2	TRBJ2-3	NA	TRBV10-1	TGCGCCAGCAGGGATAGCGGGAGTGCGGGAGATACGCAGTATTTT	CASRDSGSAGDTQYF
NA	TRBJ1-4	NA	TRBV5-1	TGCGCCAGCAGCTTGCAGAACGGCATGAATGAAAAACTGTTTTTT	CASSLQNGMNEKLFF
NA	TRBJ2-6	NA	TRBV6-5	TGTGCCAGCAGTTACGGGTCTGGGGCCAACGTCCTGACTTTC	CASSYGSGANVLTF
NA	TRBJ1-2	NA	TRBV18	TGTGCCAGCTCACCACCGGGCAGGCCGAACTATGGCTACACCTTC	CASSPPGRPNYGYTF
NA	TRBJ1-2	NA	TRBV11-2	TGTGCCAGCAGCTTGGGGGTGACGGATGACTATGGCTACACCTTC	CASSLGVTDDYGYTF
TRBD2	TRBJ2-1	NA	TRBV4-2	TGTGCCAGCAGCCGTCAGACTAGCGGGTTGTACAATGAGCAGTTCTTC	CASSRQTSGLYNEQFF
NA	TRBJ1-5	NA	TRBV27	TGTGCCAGCTCGGACAGCGGGGGAGATGGCAATCAGCCCCAGCATTTT	CASSDSGGDGNQPQHF
NA	TRBJ2-1	NA	TRBV11-2	TGTGCCAGCACTTCACTAGTTTACAATGAGCAGTTCTTC	CASTSLVYNEQFF
NA	TRBJ1-6	few	TRBV30	TGTGCCTGGAGTAATGGTTCACCCCTCCACTTT	CAWSNGSPLHF
NA	TRBJ2-6	few	TRBV18	TGTGCCAGCTCACTTTACAGAAACGTCCTGACTTTC	CASSLYRNVLTF
TRBD1	TRBJ2-7	once	TRBV6-1	TGTGCCAGCAGTGACGTTCAGGGGGTTTCCTACGAGCAGTACTTC	CASSDVQGVSYEQYF
NA	TRBJ1-2	NA	TRBV6-6	TGTGCCAGCAGCTTCCGGTGGGAACTTGGCTACACCTTC	CASSFRWELGYTF
NA	TRBJ2-7	NA	TRBV28	TGTGCCAGCAGTTTCCAGGGGACAAGCTCCTACGAGCAGTACTTC	CASSFQGTSSYEQYF